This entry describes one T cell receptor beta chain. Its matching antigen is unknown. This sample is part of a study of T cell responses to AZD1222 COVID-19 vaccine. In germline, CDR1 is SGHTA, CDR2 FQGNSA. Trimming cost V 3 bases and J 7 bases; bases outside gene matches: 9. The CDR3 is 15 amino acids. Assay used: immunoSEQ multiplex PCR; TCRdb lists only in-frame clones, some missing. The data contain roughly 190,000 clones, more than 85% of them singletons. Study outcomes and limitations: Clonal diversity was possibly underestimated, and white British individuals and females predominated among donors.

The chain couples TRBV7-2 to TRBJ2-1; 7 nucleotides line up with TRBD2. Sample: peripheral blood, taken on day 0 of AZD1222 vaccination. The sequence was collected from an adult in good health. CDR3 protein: CASSFPQAGRNEQFF. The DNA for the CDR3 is TGTGCCAGCAGCTTCCCTCAAGCGGGACGTAATGAGCAGTTCTTC.